Below are 21 T cell receptor beta chains sequenced from a single sample in a study of vaccination and CD4 T cells after COVID-19. The Oncomine TCR Beta short-read assay generated sequence data from the DNA of cultured CD4+ T cells. Each CDR3 protein gets one entry after TCRdb re-called the PCR reads with MiXCR. Of 9,500 to 15,000 distinct CDR3 sequences detected, approximately 32% appear once; the ten largest clones hold around a third. No antigens are known for them. Regarding treatment: roughly ten-day PBMC culture with coronavirus spike peptide pools or control peptides (ViraFEST assay). This specimen consisted of CD4+ T cells from blood, cultured in vitro, obtained before SARS-CoV-2 vaccination. These receptors came from a human donor who received a COVID-19 vaccine.

The chain employs TRBV20-1 and TRBJ1-4; tentatively, D is TRBD1 (5 bases). Germline loops: CDR1 DFQATT, CDR2 SNEGSKA (reference sequence). The V gene lost 2 bases and the J gene lost 7 bases, with 20 bases spanning the gap. The CDR3 covers 16 residues. CDR3 DNA: TGCAGTGCTAGACCCCCCGTACGGACTAGGGGTGAAAAACTGTTTTTT. Amino acids: CSARPPVRTRGEKLFF.

This clonotype was detected a few times. The CDR3 loop reads CASSPRQGPTDTQYF. DNA of the CDR3: TGTGCCAGCAGTCCCCGACAGGGCCCCACAGATACGCAGTATTTT. The rearrangement links TRBV25-1 to TRBJ2-3, with TRBD1 matching 7 bases. CDR1 is MGHDK and CDR2 is SYGVNS in the germline V gene. V lost 5 bases to trimming and J lost 2 bases; unmatched junction nucleotides: 7. The CDR3 is 15 residues long.

The DNA of the CDR3 is TGCGCCAGCAGCTCCAAGACGACAGGGACGGGAGCTTTCTTT. Protein sequence: CASSSKTTGTGAFF. This chain uses TRBV5-1 with TRBJ1-1; TRBD1 matches 7 bases. Looked up from germline, CDR1 is SGHRS and CDR2 is YFSETQ. The CDR3 is 14 residues long. With V trimmed by 3 bases and J by 10 bases, 12 bases remained unmatched.

This chain uses TRBV25-1 with TRBJ2-3, with TRBD2 as a possible D gene (6 bases). V lost 3 bases, J lost 4 bases, and 17 bases lay in between. This CDR3 comprises 16 residues. Germline loops: CDR1 MGHDK, CDR2 SYGVNS. This CDR3 is CASSDSWPSAADTQYF. CDR3 DNA: TGTGCCAGCAGTGACTCTTGGCCTAGCGCGGCAGATACGCAGTATTTT.

This sequence joins TRBV6-1 and TRBJ1-1; the D is unclear. This CDR3 spans 12 amino acids. CDR1 and CDR2 (germline): MNHNS, SASEGT. The V end was cut by 6 bases, the J end by 7 bases, with 12 bases between. The CDR3 nucleotides read TGTGCCAGCAGACCCCAGGAGGGTGAAGCTTTCTTT. Residues: CASRPQEGEAFF.

This chain joins TRBV12-3 or TRBV12-4 and TRBJ2-5; TRBD2 matches at 8 bases. V was pared by 2 bases and J by 3 bases, with 5 bases of the junction left unmatched. CDR3 length: 15 amino acids. The CDR3 DNA reads TGTGCCAGCAGTTTATTCGGGGGGGCCGAAGAGACCCAGTACTTC. Residues: CASSLFGGAEETQYF.

V is TRBV20-1 and J is TRBJ2-3; D is tentatively TRBD1 or TRBD2 (5 bases each). Germline V gene lookup returns CDR1 DFQATT and CDR2 SNEGSKA (reference sequence). The CDR3 contains 13 residues. Trimming removed 6 bases from V and 0 bases from J, with 10 bases in between. CDR3 DNA sequence: TGCAGTGCGGGGGATTCGAGCACAGATACGCAGTATTTT. Translation: CSAGDSSTDTQYF.

The chain couples TRBV25-1 to TRBJ1-6, with 8 nucleotides matching TRBD1. This CDR3 region has 17 residues. Germline CDR1 and CDR2: MGHDK and SYGVNS. V dropped 2 bases and J dropped 3; count of bases not matched to a gene: 6. CDR3 in amino acids: CASSEMDRALYNSPLHF. Written as DNA, the CDR3 is TGTGCCAGCAGTGAAATGGACAGGGCCCTCTATAATTCACCCCTCCACTTT.

This clonotype was seen a handful of times. The chain carries TRBV6-1 and TRBJ1-2; the match to TRBD1 covers 9 bases. After removal of 7 bases from V and 0 bases from J, the junction contained 3 bases not matched to a gene. The length of the CDR3 is 14 residues. CDR1 and CDR2 from the germline V gene are MNHNS and SASEGT. The CDR3 reads CASTRQGANYGYTF. The CDR3 bases are TGTGCCAGCACCCGACAGGGGGCTAACTATGGCTACACCTTC.

This chain uses TRBV20-1 with TRBJ1-1, with no clear D. Per the germline V gene, CDR1 is DFQATT and CDR2 is SNEGSKA (reference sequence). CDR3 length equals 12 residues. V was shortened by 6 bases and J by 4 bases, with 12 bases between the two germline ends. The CDR3 DNA reads as TGCAGTGCCACCCTGAGGAGCACTGAAGCTTTCTTT. Translated, it gives CSATLRSTEAFF.

In its sample, this clonotype was seen once. The chain links TRBV7-9 to TRBJ1-4; no firm D call. Trimming stripped 2 bases from V and 8 bases from J, with 15 bases between. Per germline, CDR1 SEHNR and CDR2 FQNEAQ (reference sequence). CDR3 length: 15 amino acids. This CDR3 reads CASSLIAGVSEKLFF. Here the CDR3 DNA reads TGTGCCAGCAGCTTAATCGCTGGGGTTAGCGAAAAACTGTTTTTT.

This clonotype was found a few times. CDR3 residues: CATAGQSTDTQYF. CDR3 DNA sequence: TGTGCCACCGCTGGACAGAGCACAGATACGCAGTATTTT. The chain joins TRBV24-1 to TRBJ2-3, with a weak D call TRBD1 (6 bases). The CDR3 is made up of 13 amino acids. The V end was cut by 9 bases, the J end by 0 bases, with 9 bases between. Germline-derived CDR1 and CDR2 are KGHDR and SFDVKD.

The chain combines TRBV4-1 with TRBJ2-2, with TRBD2 matching over 8 bases. The germline V gene encodes CDR1 MGHRA and CDR2 YSYEKL. Losses at the gene ends were 5 bases for V and 7 bases for J; bases not matched to a gene: 24. There are 20 residues in the CDR3. For the CDR3, the DNA is TGCGCCAGCAGCTCACAGGGTAGGCTTTCGTGGACTAGCAGAATCGGGGAGCTGTTTTTT. It translates to CASSSQGRLSWTSRIGELFF.

The chain has TRBV6-2 or TRBV6-3 and TRBJ1-1; tentative D call: TRBD1 (6 bases). This CDR3 is built from 15 residues. Germline values: CDR1 MNHEY, CDR2 SVGEGT. Trimming took 1 base from V and 3 from J, leaving 12 bases between them. CDR3 residues: CASSYWGPGDTEAFF. In DNA, the CDR3 is TGTGCCAGCAGTTACTGGGGGCCCGGAGACACTGAAGCTTTCTTT.

The CDR3 region has the DNA TGCGCCAAGGTGGGTTATGGCTACACCTTC. The encoded protein is CAKVGYGYTF. The rearrangement links TRBV10-2 to TRBJ1-2; D call uncertain. V lost 10 bases and J 5 bases, leaving 8 bases between the germline ends. The germline V gene encodes CDR1 WSHSY and CDR2 SAAADI. This CDR3 has 10 residues.

This clonotype is medium-sized. The chain couples TRBV20-1 to TRBJ2-5, with 13 bases aligning to TRBD2. The CDR3 extends over 18 amino acids. Germline V gives CDR1 DFQATT, CDR2 SNEGSKA (reference sequence). With V trimmed by 1 base and J by 1 base, 9 bases remained unmatched. In nucleotides, the CDR3 is TGCAGTGCTAGAGTCCGGCCGAGACTAGCGGGGGGCCAAGAGACCCAGTACTTC. Translating gives CSARVRPRLAGGQETQYF.

The chain is built from TRBV2 and TRBJ2-7; 8 nucleotides match TRBD2. The length of the CDR3 is 14 residues. The germline V gene encodes CDR1 SNHLY and CDR2 FYNNEI. V was pared by 8 bases and J by 7 bases, with 13 bases of the junction left unmatched. The CDR3 sequence is CASLPGLGVGEQYF. The CDR3 DNA reads TGTGCCAGCTTACCGGGACTAGGAGTGGGGGAGCAGTACTTC.

This clonotype was seen a handful of times. The V and J genes are TRBV20-1 and TRBJ1-2, with D perhaps matching TRBD1 (6 bases). The ends were cut back, 7 bases at V and 3 bases at J, with 15 bases in the middle. The V gene's germline CDR1 is DFQATT and CDR2 SNEGSKA (reference sequence). The CDR3 totals 13 residues. CDR3: CSGQRSGDYGYTF. As DNA, the CDR3 is TGCAGTGGGCAGAGGTCAGGGGACTATGGCTACACCTTC.

The chain couples TRBV7-2 to TRBJ2-7; D is unclear. From germline, CDR1 is SGHTA and CDR2 FQGNSA. Trimming took 3 bases from V and 5 from J, leaving 14 bases between them. CDR3 size: 14 residues. CDR3 loop: CASSLDGPGDEQYF. DNA for the CDR3: TGTGCCAGCAGCTTGGACGGTCCTGGCGACGAGCAGTACTTC.

This clonotype was recorded a few times. The chain couples TRBV7-8 to TRBJ1-2; D might be TRBD1 (5 bases). V lost 1 base and J 4 bases, leaving 13 bases between the germline ends. The CDR3 runs to 15 residues. Germline V lookup: CDR1 SGHVS, CDR2 FQNEAQ. Here the CDR3 reads CASSLGGTDSYGYTF. DNA for the CDR3: TGTGCCAGCAGCTTAGGCGGGACGGACTCCTATGGCTACACCTTC.

There are a few counts of this clonotype. The CDR3 bases are TGTGCCACCAGTGATCCTTATCCGAGACAGGGATCCGATGAGCAGTTCTTC. Its protein product is CATSDPYPRQGSDEQFF. The rearrangement uses TRBV24-1 and TRBJ2-1, with 7 bases lining up with TRBD1. J gave up 8 bases and V 3 bases, and 15 bases lay outside the gene matches. This CDR3 contains 17 residues. Germline-derived CDR1 and CDR2 are KGHDR and SFDVKD.